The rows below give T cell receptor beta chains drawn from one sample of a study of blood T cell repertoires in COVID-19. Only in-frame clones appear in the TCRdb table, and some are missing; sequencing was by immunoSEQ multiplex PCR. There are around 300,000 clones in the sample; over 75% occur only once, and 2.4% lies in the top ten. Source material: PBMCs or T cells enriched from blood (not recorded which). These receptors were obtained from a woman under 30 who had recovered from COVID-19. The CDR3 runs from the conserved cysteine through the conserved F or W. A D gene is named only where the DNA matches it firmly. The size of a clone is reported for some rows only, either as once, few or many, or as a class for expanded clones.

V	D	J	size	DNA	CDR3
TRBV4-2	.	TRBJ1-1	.	TGTGCCAGCAGCCTCATGGGCCGGGAGCGCGAGGGCACTGAAGCTTTCTTT	CASSLMGREREGTEAFF
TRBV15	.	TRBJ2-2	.	TGTGCCACCAGCAGGGCTACAGGGATCACCGGGGAGCTGTTTTTT	CATSRATGITGELFF
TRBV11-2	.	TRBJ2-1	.	TGTGCCAGCCGCTCCCCAGGGGGGACCTACAATGAGCAGTTCTTC	CASRSPGGTYNEQFF
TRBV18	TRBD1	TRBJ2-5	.	TGTGCCAGCTCACTGCAGCCCGGGACAGGGCAAGAGACCCAGTACTTC	CASSLQPGTGQETQYF
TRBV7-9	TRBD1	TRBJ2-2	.	TGTGCCAGCAGCTTTTCGGGACAGGGCACCGGGGAGCTGTTTTTT	CASSFSGQGTGELFF
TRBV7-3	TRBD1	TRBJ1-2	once	TGTGCCAGCAGCCTGACAGGGGGGACCAACTATGGCTACACCTTC	CASSLTGGTNYGYTF
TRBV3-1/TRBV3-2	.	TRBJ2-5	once	TGTGCCAGCAGCCAAGTAGGTAGTCAGGGGACCCAGTACTTC	CASSQVGSQGTQYF
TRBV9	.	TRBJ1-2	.	TGTGCCAGCAGCCCTTCGGGTGCTAACTATGGCTACACCTTC	CASSPSGANYGYTF
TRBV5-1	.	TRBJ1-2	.	TGCGCCAGCAGCTTGGGGCAGGGCAGAGGCTACACCTTC	CASSLGQGRGYTF
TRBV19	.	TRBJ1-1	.	TGTGCCAGTAGTATCGCGGGGGGAGCTTTCTTT	CASSIAGGAFF
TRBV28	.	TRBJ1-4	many	TGTGCCAGCAGTCCCCAGGACAGTCCGACTAATGAAAAACTGTTTTTT	CASSPQDSPTNEKLFF
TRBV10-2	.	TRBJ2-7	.	TGCGCCAGCACCCTTCCCAGGGGTGGTTACGAGCAGTACTTC	CASTLPRGGYEQYF
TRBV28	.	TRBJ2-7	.	TGTGCCAGCAGTTTAGGAGGCGGCTCCTACGAGCAGTACTTC	CASSLGGGSYEQYF
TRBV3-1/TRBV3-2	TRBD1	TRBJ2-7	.	TGTGCCAGCAGGCAGGGGGTAGAGCAGTACTTC	CASRQGVEQYF
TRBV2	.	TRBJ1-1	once	TGTGCCAGCAGTGAAGGAGGGAACACTGAAGCTTTCTTT	CASSEGGNTEAFF
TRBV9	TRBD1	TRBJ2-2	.	TGTGCCAGCAGCGGACGGACAGGGAACACCGGGGAGCTGTTTTTT	CASSGRTGNTGELFF
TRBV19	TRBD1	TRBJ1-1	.	TGTGCCAGTAGATACAGGGGCCGAACCGGTGGTGAAGCTTTCTTT	CASRYRGRTGGEAFF
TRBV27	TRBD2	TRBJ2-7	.	TGTGCCAGCAGTGAGGGACTAGCTTACTACGAGCAGTACTTC	CASSEGLAYYEQYF
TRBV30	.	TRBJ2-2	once	TGTGCCTGGAACCCCAGGAACACCGGGGAGCTGTTTTTT	CAWNPRNTGELFF
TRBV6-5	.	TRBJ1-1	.	TGTGCCAGCAGTTACTCAGGGGGTGACACTGAAGCTTTCTTT	CASSYSGGDTEAFF
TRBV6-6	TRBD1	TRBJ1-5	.	TGTGCCAGCGAGATCAGACAGGGGAATCAGCCCCAGCATTTT	CASEIRQGNQPQHF
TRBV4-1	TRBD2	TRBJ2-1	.	TGCGCCAGCAGCCGGGACTATTACAATGAGCAGTTCTTC	CASSRDYYNEQFF
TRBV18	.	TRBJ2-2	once	TGTGCCAGCTCACCACCTAGGGACTCCACGGGCGGGGAGCTGTTTTTT	CASSPPRDSTGGELFF
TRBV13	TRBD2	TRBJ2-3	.	TGTGCCAGCAGCAAGTGGACCGGGACTAGCAGCACAGATACGCAGTATTTT	CASSKWTGTSSTDTQYF
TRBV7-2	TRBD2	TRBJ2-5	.	TGTGCCAGCAGCTTAGCTAGCGGGGGGGTGGAGACCCAGTACTTC	CASSLASGGVETQYF
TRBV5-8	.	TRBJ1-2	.	TGTGCCAGCAGCTTGGCCGGAGGGATCTATGGCTACACCTTC	CASSLAGGIYGYTF
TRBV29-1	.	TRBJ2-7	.	TGCAGCGTTGAAGGTAGGGGGGAGCAGTACTTC	CSVEGRGEQYF
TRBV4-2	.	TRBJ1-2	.	TGTGCCAGCAGCCAAGATGAAGACGGAGGGAACTATGGCTACACCTTC	CASSQDEDGGNYGYTF
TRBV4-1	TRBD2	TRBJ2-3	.	TGCGCCAGCAGCCAAGGAGTAGCGGGGGGGCCAGTCACTAGCACAGATACGCAGTATTTT	CASSQGVAGGPVTSTDTQYF
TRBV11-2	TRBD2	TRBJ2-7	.	TGTGCCAGCAGCTACTTTAGCGGGACTTACGAGCAGTACTTC	CASSYFSGTYEQYF
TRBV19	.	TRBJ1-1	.	TGTGCCAGTATGGGGGCCACTGAAGCTTTCTTT	CASMGATEAFF
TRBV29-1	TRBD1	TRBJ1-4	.	TGCAGCGTTGAAAGGGACAGGGGTGAAAAACTGTTTTTT	CSVERDRGEKLFF
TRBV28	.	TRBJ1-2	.	TGTGCCAGCAGTCCCACAGAGTTATATGGCTACACCTTC	CASSPTELYGYTF
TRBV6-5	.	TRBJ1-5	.	TGTGCCAGCTGCAGGTCGCGAAATCAGCCCCAGCATTTT	CASCRSRNQPQHF
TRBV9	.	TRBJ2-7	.	TGTGCCAGCAGCACGTGGGACACCGACTCCTACGAGCAGTACTTC	CASSTWDTDSYEQYF
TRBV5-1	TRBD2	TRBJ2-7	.	TGCGCCAGCAGCCTTGCGGGCGGGGGAGGTATCCACGAGCAGTACTTC	CASSLAGGGGIHEQYF